This T cell receptor beta chain was sequenced during a study of early T cells in non-severe SARS-CoV-2 infection. The wider study: The sequenced material was bulk RNA from unsorted whole blood, and its chains were unpaired.

Unique molecular identifier tags were affixed to discrete cDNA molecules. TCRdb recomputed calls from the 5' RACE reads with MiXCR, one row per CDR3 protein. The sample has approximately 76,000 distinct CDR3 sequences, 9.5% to 13% seen once. CDR3 length equals 13 residues. Trimming stripped 2 bases from V and 2 bases from J, with 6 bases between. The V gene's germline CDR1 is SGHTA and CDR2 FQGNSA. The rearrangement uses TRBV7-2 and TRBJ2-5, with a weak D call TRBD2 (5 bases). Sequencing was performed on whole blood. The clonotype was recovered from an adult who was a healthcare worker with PCR-confirmed SARS-CoV-2 infection or an uninfected control (not recorded which). The CDR3 reads CASSLRLQETQYF. Here the CDR3 DNA reads TGTGCCAGCAGCTTACGACTACAAGAGACCCAGTACTTC.